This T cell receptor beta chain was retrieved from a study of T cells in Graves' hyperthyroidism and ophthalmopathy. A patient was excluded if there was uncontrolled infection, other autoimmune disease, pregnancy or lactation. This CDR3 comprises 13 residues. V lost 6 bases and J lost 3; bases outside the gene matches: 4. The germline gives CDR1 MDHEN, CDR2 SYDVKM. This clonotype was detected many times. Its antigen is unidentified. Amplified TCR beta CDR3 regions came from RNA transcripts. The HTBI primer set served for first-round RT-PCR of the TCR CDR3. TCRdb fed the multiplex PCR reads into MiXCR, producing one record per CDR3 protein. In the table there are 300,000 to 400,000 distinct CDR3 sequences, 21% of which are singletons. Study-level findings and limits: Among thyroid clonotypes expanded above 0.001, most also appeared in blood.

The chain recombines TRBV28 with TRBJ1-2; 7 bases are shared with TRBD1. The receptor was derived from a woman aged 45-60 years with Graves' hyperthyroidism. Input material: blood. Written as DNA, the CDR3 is TGTGCCAGCAGAACCGGGACAGACTATGGCTACACCTTC. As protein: CASRTGTDYGYTF.